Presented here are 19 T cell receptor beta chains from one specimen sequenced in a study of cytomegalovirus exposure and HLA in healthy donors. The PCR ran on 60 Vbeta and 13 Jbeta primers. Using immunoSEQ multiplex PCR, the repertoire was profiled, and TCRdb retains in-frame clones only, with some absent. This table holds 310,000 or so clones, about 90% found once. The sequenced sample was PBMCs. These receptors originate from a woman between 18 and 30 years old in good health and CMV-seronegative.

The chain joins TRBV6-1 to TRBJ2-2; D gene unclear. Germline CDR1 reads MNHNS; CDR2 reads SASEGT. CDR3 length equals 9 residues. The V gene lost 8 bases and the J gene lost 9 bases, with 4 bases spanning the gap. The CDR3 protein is CASGWELFF. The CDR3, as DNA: TGTGCCAGCGGCTGGGAGCTGTTTTTT.

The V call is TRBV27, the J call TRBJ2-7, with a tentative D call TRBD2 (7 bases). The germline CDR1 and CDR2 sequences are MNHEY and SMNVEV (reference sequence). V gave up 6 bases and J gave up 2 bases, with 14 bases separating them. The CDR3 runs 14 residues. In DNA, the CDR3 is TGTGCCAGCAGCGGTGGGGGGGCCCCCTACGAGCAGTACTTC. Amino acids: CASSGGGAPYEQYF.

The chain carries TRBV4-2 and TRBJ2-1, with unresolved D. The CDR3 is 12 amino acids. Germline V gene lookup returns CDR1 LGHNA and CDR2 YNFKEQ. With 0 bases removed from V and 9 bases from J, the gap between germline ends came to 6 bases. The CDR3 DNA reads TGTGCCAGCAGCCAAGAACTTGGTGAGCAGTTCTTC. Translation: CASSQELGEQFF.

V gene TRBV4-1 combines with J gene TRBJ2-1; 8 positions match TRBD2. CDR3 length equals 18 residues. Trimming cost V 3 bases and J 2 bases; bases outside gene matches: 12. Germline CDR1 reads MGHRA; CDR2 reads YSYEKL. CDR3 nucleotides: TGCGCCAGCAGCCAGGGGGGACTAGGCCTCGGACCCTACAATGAGCAGTTCTTC. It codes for CASSQGGLGLGPYNEQFF.

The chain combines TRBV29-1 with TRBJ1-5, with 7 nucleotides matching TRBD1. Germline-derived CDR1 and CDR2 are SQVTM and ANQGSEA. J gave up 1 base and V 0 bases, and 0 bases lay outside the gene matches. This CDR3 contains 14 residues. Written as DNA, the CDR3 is TGCAGCGTTGAAGAACAGGGGAGCAATCAGCCCCAGCATTTT. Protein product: CSVEEQGSNQPQHF.

In DNA, the CDR3 is TGTGCCAGCAGTTTGACAGGGTTAGGAAACACCATATATTTT. Its protein is CASSLTGLGNTIYF. The chain joins TRBV2 to TRBJ1-3; 7 bases line up with TRBD1. The germline V gene encodes CDR1 SNHLY and CDR2 FYNNEI. The CDR3 is made up of 14 amino acids. The junction had 5 bases not matched to a gene; V was cut back by 5 bases and J by 4 bases.

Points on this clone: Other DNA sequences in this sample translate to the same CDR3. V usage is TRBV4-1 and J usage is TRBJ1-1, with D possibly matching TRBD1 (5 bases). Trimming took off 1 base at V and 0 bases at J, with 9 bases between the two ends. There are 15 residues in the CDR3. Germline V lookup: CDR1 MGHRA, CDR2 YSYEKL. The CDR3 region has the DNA TGCGCCAGCAGCCAAGTCCAGGGCATGAACACTGAAGCTTTCTTT. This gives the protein CASSQVQGMNTEAFF.

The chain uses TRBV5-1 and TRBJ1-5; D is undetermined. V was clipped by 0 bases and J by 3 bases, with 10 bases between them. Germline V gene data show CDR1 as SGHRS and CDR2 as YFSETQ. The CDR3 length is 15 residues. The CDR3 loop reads CASSLAGNLNQPQHF. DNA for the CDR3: TGCGCCAGCAGCTTGGCAGGCAACCTCAATCAGCCCCAGCATTTT.

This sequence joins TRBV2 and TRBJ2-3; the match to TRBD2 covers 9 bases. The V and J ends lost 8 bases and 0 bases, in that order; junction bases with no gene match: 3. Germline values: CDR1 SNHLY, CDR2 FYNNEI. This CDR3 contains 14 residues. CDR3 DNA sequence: TGTGCCAGCCTAGCGGGGCTAAGCACAGATACGCAGTATTTT. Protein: CASLAGLSTDTQYF.

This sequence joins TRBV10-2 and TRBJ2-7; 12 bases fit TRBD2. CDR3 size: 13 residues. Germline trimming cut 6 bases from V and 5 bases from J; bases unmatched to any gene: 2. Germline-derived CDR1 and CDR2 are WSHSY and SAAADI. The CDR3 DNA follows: TGCGCCAGCAGCCTAGCGGGGGGGCACGAGCAGTACTTC. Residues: CASSLAGGHEQYF.

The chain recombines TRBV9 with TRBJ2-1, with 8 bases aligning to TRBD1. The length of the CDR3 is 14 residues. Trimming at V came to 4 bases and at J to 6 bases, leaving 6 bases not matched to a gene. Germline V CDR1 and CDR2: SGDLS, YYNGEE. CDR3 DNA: TGTGCCAGCAGCCCCCGGACAGGGATCAATGAGCAGTTCTTC. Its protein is CASSPRTGINEQFF.

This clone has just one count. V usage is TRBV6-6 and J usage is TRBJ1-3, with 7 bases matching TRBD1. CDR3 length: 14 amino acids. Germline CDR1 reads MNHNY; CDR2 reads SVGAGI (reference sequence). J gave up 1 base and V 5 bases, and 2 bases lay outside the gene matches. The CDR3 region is CASSNRGSGNTIYF. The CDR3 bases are TGTGCCAGCAGTAACAGGGGTTCTGGAAACACCATATATTTT.

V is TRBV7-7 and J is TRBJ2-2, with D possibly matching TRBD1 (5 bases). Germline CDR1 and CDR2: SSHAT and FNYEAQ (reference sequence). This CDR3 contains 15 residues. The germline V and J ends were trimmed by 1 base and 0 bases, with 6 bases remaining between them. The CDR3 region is CASSLGTTNTGELFF. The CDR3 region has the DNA TGTGCCAGCAGCTTAGGGACAACGAACACCGGGGAGCTGTTTTTT.

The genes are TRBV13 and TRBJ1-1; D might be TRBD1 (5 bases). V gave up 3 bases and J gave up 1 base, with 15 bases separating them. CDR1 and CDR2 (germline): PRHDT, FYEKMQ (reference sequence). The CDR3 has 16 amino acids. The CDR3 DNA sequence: TGTGCCAGCAGCTTTCCGGGGGGGGGTACGAACACTGAAGCTTTCTTT. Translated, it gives CASSFPGGGTNTEAFF.

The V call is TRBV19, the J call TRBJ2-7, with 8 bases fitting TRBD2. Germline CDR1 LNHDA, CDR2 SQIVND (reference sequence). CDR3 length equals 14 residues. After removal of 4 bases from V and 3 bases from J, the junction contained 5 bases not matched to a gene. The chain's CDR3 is CASSTAGTSYEQYF. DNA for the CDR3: TGTGCCAGTAGTACGGCCGGGACTAGCTACGAGCAGTACTTC. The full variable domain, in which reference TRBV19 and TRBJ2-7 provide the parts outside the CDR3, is DGGITQSPKYLFRKEGQNVTLSCEQNLNHDAMYWYRQDPGQGLRLIYYSQIVNDFQKGDIAEGYSVSREKKESFPLTVTSAQKNPTAFYLCASSTAGTSYEQYFGPGTRLTVT.

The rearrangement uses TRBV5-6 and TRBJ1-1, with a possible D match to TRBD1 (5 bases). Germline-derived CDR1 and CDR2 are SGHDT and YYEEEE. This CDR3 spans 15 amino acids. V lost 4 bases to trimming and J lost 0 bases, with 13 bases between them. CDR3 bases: TGTGCCAGCAGCGGTAAGACAGATATGAACACTGAAGCTTTCTTT. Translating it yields CASSGKTDMNTEAFF.

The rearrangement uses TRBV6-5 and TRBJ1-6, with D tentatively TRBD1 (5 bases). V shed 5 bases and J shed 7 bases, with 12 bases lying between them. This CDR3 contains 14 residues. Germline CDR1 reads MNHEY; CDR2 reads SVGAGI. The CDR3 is CASSRSTVNSPLHF. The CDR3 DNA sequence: TGTGCCAGCAGTAGATCGACAGTGAATTCACCCCTCCACTTT.

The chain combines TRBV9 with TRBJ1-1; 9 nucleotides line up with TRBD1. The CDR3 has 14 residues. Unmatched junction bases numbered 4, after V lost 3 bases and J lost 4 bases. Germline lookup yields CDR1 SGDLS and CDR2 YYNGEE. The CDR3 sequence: CASSATGGITEAFF. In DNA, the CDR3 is TGTGCCAGCAGCGCCACAGGGGGCATCACTGAAGCTTTCTTT.

The CDR3 spells CASSPGTAEQYF. The CDR3 region has the DNA TGTGCCAGCAGCCCAGGGACAGCAGAGCAGTACTTC. The chain uses TRBV9 and TRBJ2-7; 7 bases are shared with TRBD1. There are 12 residues in the CDR3. Germline V CDR1 and CDR2: SGDLS, YYNGEE. V shed 4 bases, J shed 7 bases, and the junction held 5 bases outside the gene matches.